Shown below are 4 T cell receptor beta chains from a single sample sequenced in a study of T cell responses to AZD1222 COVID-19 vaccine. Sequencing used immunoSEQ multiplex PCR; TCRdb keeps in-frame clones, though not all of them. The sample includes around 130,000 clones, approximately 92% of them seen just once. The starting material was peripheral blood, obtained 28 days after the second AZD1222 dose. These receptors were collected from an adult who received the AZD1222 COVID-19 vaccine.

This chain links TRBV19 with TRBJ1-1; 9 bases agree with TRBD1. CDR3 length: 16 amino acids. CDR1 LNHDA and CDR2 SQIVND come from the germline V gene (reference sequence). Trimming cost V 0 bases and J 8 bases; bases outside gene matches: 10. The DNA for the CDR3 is TGTGCCAGTAGTATAGAGCCGGGACAGGGTTTCGGCGAAGCTTTCTTT. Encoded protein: CASSIEPGQGFGEAFF.

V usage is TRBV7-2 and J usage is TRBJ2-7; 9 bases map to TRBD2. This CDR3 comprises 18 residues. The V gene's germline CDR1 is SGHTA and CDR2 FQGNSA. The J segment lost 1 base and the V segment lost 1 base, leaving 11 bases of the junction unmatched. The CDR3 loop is CASSLGPVAGESSYEQYF. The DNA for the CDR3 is TGTGCCAGCAGCTTAGGGCCGGTAGCGGGGGAATCATCCTACGAGCAGTACTTC. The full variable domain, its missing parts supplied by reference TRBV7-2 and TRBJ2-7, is GAGVSQSPSNKVTEKGKDVELRCDPISGHTALYWYRQSLGQGLEFLIYFQGNSAPDKSGLPSDRFSAERTGGSVSTLTIQRTQQEDSAVYLCASSLGPVAGESSYEQYFGPGTRLTVT.

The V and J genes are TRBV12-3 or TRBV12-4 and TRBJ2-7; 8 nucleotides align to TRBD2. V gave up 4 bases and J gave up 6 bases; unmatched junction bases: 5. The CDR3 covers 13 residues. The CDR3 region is CASSSGGSGEQYF. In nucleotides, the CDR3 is TGTGCCAGCAGTTCGGGGGGGTCCGGCGAGCAGTACTTC.

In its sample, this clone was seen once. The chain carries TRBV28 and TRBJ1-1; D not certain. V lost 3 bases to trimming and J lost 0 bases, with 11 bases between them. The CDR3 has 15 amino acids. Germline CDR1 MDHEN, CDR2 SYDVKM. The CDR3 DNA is TGTGCCAGCAGTTTCCCTGGCGGATTGAACACTGAAGCTTTCTTT. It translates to CASSFPGGLNTEAFF.